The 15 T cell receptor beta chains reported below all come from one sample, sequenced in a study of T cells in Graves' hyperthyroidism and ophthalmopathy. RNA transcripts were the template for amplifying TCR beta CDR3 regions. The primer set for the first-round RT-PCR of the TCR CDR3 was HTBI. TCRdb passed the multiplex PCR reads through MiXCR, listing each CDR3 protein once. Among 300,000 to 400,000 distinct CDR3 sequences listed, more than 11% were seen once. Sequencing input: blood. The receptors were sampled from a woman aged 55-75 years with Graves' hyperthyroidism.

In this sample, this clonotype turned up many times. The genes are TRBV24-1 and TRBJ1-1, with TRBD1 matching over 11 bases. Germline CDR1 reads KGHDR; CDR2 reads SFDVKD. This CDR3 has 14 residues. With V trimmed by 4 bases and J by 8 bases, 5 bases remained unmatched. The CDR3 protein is CATSERDRGWEAFF. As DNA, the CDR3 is TGTGCCACCAGTGAAAGGGACAGGGGGTGGGAAGCTTTCTTT.

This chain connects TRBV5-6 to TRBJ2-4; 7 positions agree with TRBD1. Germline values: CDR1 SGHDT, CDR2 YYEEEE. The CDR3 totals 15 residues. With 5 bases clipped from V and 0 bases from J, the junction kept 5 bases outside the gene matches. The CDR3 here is CASRVGQLAKNIQYF. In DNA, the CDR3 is TGTGCCAGCAGAGTGGGACAGCTAGCCAAAAACATTCAGTACTTC.

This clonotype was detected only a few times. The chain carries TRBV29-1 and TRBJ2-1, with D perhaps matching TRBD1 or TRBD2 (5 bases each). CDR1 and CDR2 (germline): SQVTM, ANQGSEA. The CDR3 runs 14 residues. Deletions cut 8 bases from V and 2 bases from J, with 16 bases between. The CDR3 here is CSLTRDGTYNEQFF. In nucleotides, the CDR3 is TGCAGCTTAACCCGGGACGGAACCTACAATGAGCAGTTCTTC.

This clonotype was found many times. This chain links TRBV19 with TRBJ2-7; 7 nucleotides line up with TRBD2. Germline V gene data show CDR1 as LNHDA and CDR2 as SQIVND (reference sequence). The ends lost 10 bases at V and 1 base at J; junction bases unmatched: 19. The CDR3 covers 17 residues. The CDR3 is CATSWSIGRAGSYEQYF. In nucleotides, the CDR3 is TGTGCCACCTCGTGGAGTATAGGGAGGGCGGGGTCCTACGAGCAGTACTTC.

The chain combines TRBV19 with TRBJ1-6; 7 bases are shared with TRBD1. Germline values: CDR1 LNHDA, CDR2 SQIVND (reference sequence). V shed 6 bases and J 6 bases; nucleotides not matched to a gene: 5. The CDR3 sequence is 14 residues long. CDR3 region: CASRWGQFNSPLHF. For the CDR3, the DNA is TGTGCCAGTAGATGGGGACAGTTTAATTCACCCCTCCACTTT.

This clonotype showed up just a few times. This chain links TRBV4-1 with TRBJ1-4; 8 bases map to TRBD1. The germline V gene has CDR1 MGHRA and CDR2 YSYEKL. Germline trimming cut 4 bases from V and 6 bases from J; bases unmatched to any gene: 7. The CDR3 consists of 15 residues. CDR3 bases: TGCGCCAGCAGCCCAAGGACAGGGTATTATGAAAAACTGTTTTTT. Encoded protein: CASSPRTGYYEKLFF.

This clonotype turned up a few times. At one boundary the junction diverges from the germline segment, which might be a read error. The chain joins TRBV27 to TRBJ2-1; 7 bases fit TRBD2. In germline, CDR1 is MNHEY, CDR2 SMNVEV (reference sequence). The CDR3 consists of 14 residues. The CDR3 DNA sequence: TGTGCCAACAGTTCTAGCGGCGCCTACAATGAGCAGTTCTTC. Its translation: CANSSSGAYNEQFF.

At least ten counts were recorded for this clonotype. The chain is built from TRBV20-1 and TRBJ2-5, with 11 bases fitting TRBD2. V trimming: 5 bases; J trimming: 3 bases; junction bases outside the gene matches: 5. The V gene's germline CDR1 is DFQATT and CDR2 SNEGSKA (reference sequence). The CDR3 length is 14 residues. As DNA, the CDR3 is TGCAGTGCTCTCGGGACTAGCGGCAAAGAGACCCAGTACTTC. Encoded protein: CSALGTSGKETQYF.

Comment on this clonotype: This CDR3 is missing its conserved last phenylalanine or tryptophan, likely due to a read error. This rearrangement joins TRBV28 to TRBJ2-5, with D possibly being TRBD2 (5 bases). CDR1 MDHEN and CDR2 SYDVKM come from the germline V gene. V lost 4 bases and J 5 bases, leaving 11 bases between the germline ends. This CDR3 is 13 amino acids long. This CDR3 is CASSWTDRETQYY. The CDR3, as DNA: TGTGCCAGCAGTTGGACTGATCGGGAGACCCAGTACTAC.

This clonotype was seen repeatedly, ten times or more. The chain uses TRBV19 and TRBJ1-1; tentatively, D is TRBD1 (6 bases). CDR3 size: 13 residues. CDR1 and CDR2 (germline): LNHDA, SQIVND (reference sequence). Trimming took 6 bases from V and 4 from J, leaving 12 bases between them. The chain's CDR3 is CASSRRGLTEAFF. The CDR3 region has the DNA TGTGCCAGTAGCCGCCGGGGGCTCACTGAAGCTTTCTTT.

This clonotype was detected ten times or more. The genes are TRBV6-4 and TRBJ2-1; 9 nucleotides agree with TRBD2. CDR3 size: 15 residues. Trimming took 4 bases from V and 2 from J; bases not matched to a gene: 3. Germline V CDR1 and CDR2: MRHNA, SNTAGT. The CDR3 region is CASSALAGPYNEQFF. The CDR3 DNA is TGTGCCAGCAGTGCCCTAGCGGGACCCTACAATGAGCAGTTCTTC.

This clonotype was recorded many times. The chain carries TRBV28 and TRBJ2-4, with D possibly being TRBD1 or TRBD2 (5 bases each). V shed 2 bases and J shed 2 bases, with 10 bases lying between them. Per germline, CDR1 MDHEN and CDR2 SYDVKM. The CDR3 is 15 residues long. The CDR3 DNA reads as TGTGCCAGCAGTTTAAGGGGACCATCCAAAAACATTCAGTACTTC. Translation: CASSLRGPSKNIQYF. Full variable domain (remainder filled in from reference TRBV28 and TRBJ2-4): DVKVTQSSRYLVKRTGEKVFLECVQDMDHENMFWYRQDPGLGLRLIYFSYDVKMKEKGDIPEGYSVSREKKERFSLILESASTNQTSMYLCASSLRGPSKNIQYFGAGTRLSVL.

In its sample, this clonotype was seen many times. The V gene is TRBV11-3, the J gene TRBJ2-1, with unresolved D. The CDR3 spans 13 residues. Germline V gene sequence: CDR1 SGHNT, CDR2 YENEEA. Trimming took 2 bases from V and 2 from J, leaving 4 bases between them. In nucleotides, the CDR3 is TGTGCCAGCAGCTTACCAGCCTACAATGAGCAGTTCTTC. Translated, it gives CASSLPAYNEQFF.

CDR3 loop: CASSQDLSRDADTQYF. In DNA form, the CDR3 reads TGCGCCAGCAGCCAAGACCTGAGCAGGGATGCAGATACGCAGTATTTT. This rearrangement joins TRBV4-1 to TRBJ2-3; D is perhaps TRBD1 (5 bases). The germline V gene encodes CDR1 MGHRA and CDR2 YSYEKL. CDR3 length: 16 residues. Between the trimmed V and J ends, which lost 0 bases and 4 bases, there was a span of 14 bases.

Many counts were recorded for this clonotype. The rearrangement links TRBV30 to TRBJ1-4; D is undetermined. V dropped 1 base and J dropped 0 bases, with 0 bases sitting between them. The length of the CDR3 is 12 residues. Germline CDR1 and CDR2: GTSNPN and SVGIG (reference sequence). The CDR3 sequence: CAWSATNEKLFF. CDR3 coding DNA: TGTGCCTGGAGTGCAACTAATGAAAAACTGTTTTTT.